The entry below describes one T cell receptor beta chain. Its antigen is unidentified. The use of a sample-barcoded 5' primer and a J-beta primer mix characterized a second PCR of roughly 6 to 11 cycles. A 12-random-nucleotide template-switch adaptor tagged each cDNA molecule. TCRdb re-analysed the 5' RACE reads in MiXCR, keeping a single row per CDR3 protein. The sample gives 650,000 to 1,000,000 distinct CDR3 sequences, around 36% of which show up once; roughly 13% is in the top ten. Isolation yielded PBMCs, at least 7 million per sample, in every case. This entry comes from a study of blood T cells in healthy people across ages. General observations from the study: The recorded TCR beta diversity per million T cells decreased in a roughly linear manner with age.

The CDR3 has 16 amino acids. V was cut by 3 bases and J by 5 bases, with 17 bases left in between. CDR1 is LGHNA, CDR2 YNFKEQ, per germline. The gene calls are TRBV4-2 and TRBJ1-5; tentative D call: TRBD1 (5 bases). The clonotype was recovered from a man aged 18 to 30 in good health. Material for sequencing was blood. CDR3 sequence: CASSQLTGAGDQPQHF. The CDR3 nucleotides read TGTGCCAGCAGCCAGTTAACCGGGGCCGGGGATCAGCCCCAGCATTTT.